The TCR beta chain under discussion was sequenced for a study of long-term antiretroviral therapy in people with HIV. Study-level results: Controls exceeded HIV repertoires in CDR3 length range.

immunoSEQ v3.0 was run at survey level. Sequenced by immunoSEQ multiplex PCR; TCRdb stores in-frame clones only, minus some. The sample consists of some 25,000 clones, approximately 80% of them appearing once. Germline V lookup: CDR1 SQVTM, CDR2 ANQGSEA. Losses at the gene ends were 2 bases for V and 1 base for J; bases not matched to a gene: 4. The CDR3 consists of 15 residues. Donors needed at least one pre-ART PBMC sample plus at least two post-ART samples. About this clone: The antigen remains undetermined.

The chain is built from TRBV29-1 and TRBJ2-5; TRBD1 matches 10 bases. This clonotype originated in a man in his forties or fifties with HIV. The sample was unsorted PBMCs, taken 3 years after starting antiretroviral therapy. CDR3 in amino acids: CSVEWDRGRQETQYF. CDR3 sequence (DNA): TGCAGCGTTGAATGGGACAGGGGCCGCCAAGAGACCCAGTACTTC. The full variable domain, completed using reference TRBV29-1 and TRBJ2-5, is SAVISQKPSRDICQRGTSLTIQCQVDSQVTMMFWYRQQPGQSLTLIATANQGSEATYESGFVIDKFPISRPNLTFSTLTVSNMSPEDSSIYLCSVEWDRGRQETQYFGPGTRLLVL.